These 10 T cell receptor beta chains originate from one sample sequenced in a study of T cells in Graves' hyperthyroidism and ophthalmopathy. Amplified regions were TCR beta CDR3 sequences from RNA transcripts. During a first-round RT-PCR of the TCR CDR3, the HTBI primer set was used. TCRdb reprocessed the multiplex PCR reads via MiXCR and lists one record per CDR3 protein. The repertoire holds fewer than 650,000 distinct CDR3 sequences, with over 11% as singletons. Sequences were obtained from blood. These TCRs come from a woman aged 25 to 45 with Graves' hyperthyroidism that later progressed to Graves' ophthalmopathy.

This clonotype was counted ten times or more. This chain uses TRBV12-3 or TRBV12-4 with TRBJ2-1; TRBD2 aligns across 12 bases. Trimming cost V 5 bases and J 8 bases; bases outside gene matches: 7. CDR3 length equals 15 residues. For the CDR3, the DNA is TGTGCCAGCAGTACCCGGACTAGCGGGATCGATGAGCAGTTCTTC. Protein product: CASSTRTSGIDEQFF.

CDR3 sequence reads: CSAPRGTSGTYEQYF. CDR3 coding DNA: TGCAGTGCCCCACGGGGGACTAGCGGTACCTACGAGCAGTACTTC. The genes are TRBV20-1 and TRBJ2-7; 11 nucleotides match TRBD2. V lost 6 bases to trimming and J lost 2 bases; unmatched junction nucleotides: 9. Per the germline V gene, CDR1 is DFQATT and CDR2 is SNEGSKA (reference sequence). The CDR3 runs 15 residues.

This clonotype was counted between two and nine times. The chain joins TRBV7-9 to TRBJ1-1, with a tentative D call TRBD1 (5 bases). The CDR3 has 14 amino acids. Trimming pared 0 bases from V and 6 bases from J, leaving 11 bases between. The V gene's germline CDR1 is SEHNR and CDR2 FQNEAQ (reference sequence). In DNA form, the CDR3 reads TGTGCCAGCAGCTTAGCGTGGCAGGGAGCTGAAGCTTTCTTT. Translation: CASSLAWQGAEAFF.

This clonotype was found many times. The V call is TRBV28, the J call TRBJ1-5; TRBD1 is a possible D gene (6 bases). The CDR3 consists of 16 residues. The V and J ends lost 7 bases and 6 bases respectively, with 22 bases between them. Germline CDR1 and CDR2: MDHEN and SYDVKM. CDR3: CASIPLGPGAGQPQHF. The CDR3 DNA reads as TGTGCCAGCATACCCCTGGGTCCGGGGGCGGGTCAGCCCCAGCATTTT.

This clonotype was picked up many times. This rearrangement joins TRBV27 to TRBJ2-5; 12 bases align to TRBD2. This CDR3 has 16 residues. The J segment lost 4 bases and the V segment lost 7 bases, leaving 10 bases of the junction unmatched. The germline gives CDR1 MNHEY, CDR2 SMNVEV (reference sequence). CDR3: CASTSSSGRALETQYF. The CDR3 DNA sequence: TGTGCCAGCACCAGCTCTAGCGGGAGGGCCCTAGAGACCCAGTACTTC.

The gene calls are TRBV12-3 or TRBV12-4 and TRBJ1-5, with D perhaps matching TRBD1 (6 bases). Trimming removed 5 bases at V and 7 bases at J, with 18 bases between. The CDR3 is made up of 15 amino acids. The CDR3 reads CASSEQWGPHQPQHF. The CDR3 region has the DNA TGTGCCAGCAGTGAACAATGGGGGCCCCACCAGCCCCAGCATTTT.

This clonotype was counted at least ten times. The V and J genes are TRBV7-9 and TRBJ2-7, with D perhaps matching TRBD2 (5 bases). Germline values: CDR1 SEHNR, CDR2 FQNEAQ (reference sequence). The CDR3 sequence is 16 residues long. With 3 bases removed from V and 6 bases from J, the gap between germline ends came to 21 bases. The CDR3 nucleotides read TGTGCCAGCAGCTTCCCGGACGGGGATTTAAGTTTCGAGCAGTACTTC. This sequence encodes CASSFPDGDLSFEQYF.

This clonotype turned up a few times. The chain links TRBV29-1 to TRBJ2-7; tentatively, D is TRBD2 (5 bases). V shed 2 bases and J shed 4 bases, with 12 bases lying between them. The CDR3 consists of 13 residues. CDR1 and CDR2 (germline): SQVTM, ANQGSEA. The CDR3, as DNA: TGCAGCGTTGAAAAGGGAGAAACTTACGAGCAGTACTTC. This translates into CSVEKGETYEQYF.

This clonotype was counted at least ten times. The chain links TRBV28 to TRBJ2-1, with D possibly being TRBD2 (6 bases). Trimming removed 5 bases at V and 4 bases at J, with 15 bases between. CDR1 and CDR2 from the germline V gene are MDHEN and SYDVKM. The CDR3 contains 15 residues. The CDR3 loop is CASSLLGLDYNEQFF. CDR3 nucleotides: TGTGCCAGCAGTCTCCTGGGACTTGATTACAATGAGCAGTTCTTC.

Ten or more counts support this clonotype. The chain is built from TRBV20-1 and TRBJ2-1, with D possibly TRBD1 on 5 matching bases. Germline V gene sequence: CDR1 DFQATT, CDR2 SNEGSKA (reference sequence). The CDR3 is made up of 14 amino acids. Trimming cost V 5 bases and J 1 base, with 12 bases left between them. The CDR3 loop is CSALGAYSYNEQFF. In DNA, the CDR3 is TGCAGTGCTCTAGGGGCGTATTCCTACAATGAGCAGTTCTTC.